These T cell receptor beta chains were read from a single sample in a study of blood T cells in healthy people across ages. MiXCR was run by TCRdb on the 5' RACE reads, yielding one entry per CDR3 protein. The table lists about 730,000 distinct CDR3 sequences, roughly 43% of them singletons. The sequencing sample was made of blood. The receptors originated from a woman aged 55-70 years in good health. Both conserved end residues are part of each CDR3. The order of the fields is J gene, clone size, V gene, D gene, CDR3 protein, CDR3 DNA. The D gene is left open where the match is weak. Some rows mark clone size as missing; the rest say once, few, many or name a class of expanded clone.

J: TRBJ1-1; size: -; V: TRBV29-1; D: -; CDR3: CSVVMNTEAFF; DNA: TGCAGCGTTGTGATGAACACTGAAGCTTTCTTT
J: TRBJ2-5; size: few; V: TRBV3-1; D: TRBD2; CDR3: CASSQDYGLAGQETQYF; DNA: TGTGCCAGCAGCCAAGATTACGGACTAGCGGGCCAAGAGACCCAGTACTTC
J: TRBJ2-7; size: many; V: TRBV7-2; D: TRBD2; CDR3: CASSLEREAPYEQYF; DNA: TGTGCCAGCAGCCTAGAGCGGGAGGCCCCTTACGAGCAGTACTTC
J: TRBJ2-7; size: -; V: TRBV20-1; D: TRBD1; CDR3: CSASKQGARNEQYF; DNA: TGCAGTGCTAGTAAGCAGGGGGCTAGGAACGAGCAGTACTTC
J: TRBJ2-3; size: -; V: TRBV20-1; D: -; CDR3: CSARDWRSDTQYF; DNA: TGCAGTGCTAGAGATTGGAGATCCGATACGCAGTATTTT
J: TRBJ2-7; size: -; V: TRBV12-3/TRBV12-4; D: -; CDR3: CASSQLAYEQYF; DNA: TGTGCCAGCAGCCAGCTAGCTTATGAGCAGTACTTC
J: TRBJ2-3; size: few; V: TRBV29-1; D: TRBD2; CDR3: CSVRGGQGRTSGMDTQYF; DNA: TGCAGCGTTCGGGGAGGACAGGGGAGGACTAGCGGGATGGATACGCAGTATTTT
J: TRBJ2-7; size: many; V: TRBV24-1; D: -; CDR3: CATSLGSSYEQYF; DNA: TGTGCCACCAGCCTTGGGAGCTCCTACGAGCAGTACTTC
J: TRBJ1-3; size: few; V: TRBV18; D: -; CDR3: CASSPEGNTIYF; DNA: TGTGCCAGCTCACCTGAGGGAAACACCATATATTTT
J: TRBJ2-7; size: many; V: TRBV27; D: -; CDR3: CASRTNQGLYEQYF; DNA: TGTGCCAGCAGGACTAATCAGGGTTTATACGAGCAGTACTTC
J: TRBJ1-1; size: -; V: TRBV29-1; D: -; CDR3: CSIAPALNTEAFF; DNA: TGCAGCATAGCGCCAGCCTTGAACACTGAAGCTTTCTTT
J: TRBJ2-5; size: many; V: TRBV29-1; D: -; CDR3: CSARQGQTQYF; DNA: TGCAGCGCCAGGCAGGGACAGACCCAGTACTTC
J: TRBJ2-7; size: -; V: TRBV7-2; D: TRBD1; CDR3: CASSLGQGAAIYEQYF; DNA: TGTGCCAGCAGCTTAGGGCAGGGGGCGGCAATCTACGAGCAGTACTTC
J: TRBJ2-7; size: -; V: TRBV5-1; D: -; CDR3: CASKPDNGYEQYF; DNA: TGCGCCAGCAAACCTGACAACGGCTACGAGCAGTACTTC
J: TRBJ2-5; size: -; V: TRBV10-2; D: -; CDR3: CASSESGDYPYF; DNA: TGCGCCAGCAGCGAGTCGGGCGACTATCCGTACTTC
J: TRBJ2-1; size: -; V: TRBV6-5; D: TRBD2; CDR3: CASSYSSSGITYNEQFF; DNA: TGTGCCAGCAGTTACTCGTCTAGCGGGATTACCTACAATGAGCAGTTCTTC
J: TRBJ2-5; size: -; V: TRBV10-1; D: -; CDR3: CASSESVAEQETQYF; DNA: TGCGCCAGCAGTGAGTCAGTGGCGGAGCAAGAGACCCAGTACTTC
J: TRBJ1-2; size: -; V: TRBV5-1; D: TRBD1; CDR3: CATSLGGQGGSVDYGYTF; DNA: TGCGCCACCAGCCTTGGTGGGCAGGGGGGTTCGGTCGACTATGGCTACACCTTC
J: TRBJ1-2; size: -; V: TRBV12-3/TRBV12-4; D: TRBD1; CDR3: CASSAQGASGYTF; DNA: TGTGCCAGCTCCGCACAGGGGGCCAGTGGCTACACCTTC
J: TRBJ2-5; size: -; V: TRBV4-1; D: TRBD2; CDR3: CASSQEELAVETQYF; DNA: TGCGCCAGCAGCCAAGAAGAACTAGCGGTGGAGACCCAGTACTTC
J: TRBJ2-3; size: many; V: TRBV6-2/TRBV6-3; D: TRBD2; CDR3: CASSPGRSTDTQYF; DNA: TGTGCCAGCAGTCCCGGGAGGTCCACAGATACGCAGTATTTT
J: TRBJ2-1; size: few; V: TRBV9; D: -; CDR3: CASSELLGSGEQFF; DNA: TGTGCCAGCAGCGAATTATTGGGCTCGGGGGAGCAGTTCTTC
J: TRBJ2-3; size: few; V: TRBV7-2; D: -; CDR3: CASSFTITDTQYF; DNA: TGTGCCAGCAGCTTCACCATCACAGATACGCAGTATTTT
J: TRBJ1-2; size: -; V: TRBV3-1; D: TRBD1; CDR3: CASSQGDRGGYGYTF; DNA: TGTGCCAGCAGCCAAGGGGACAGGGGAGGGTATGGCTACACCTTC
J: TRBJ1-6; size: few; V: TRBV9; D: -; CDR3: CASSVGNEDSPLHF; DNA: TGTGCCAGCAGCGTGGGCAATGAGGATTCACCCCTCCACTTT
J: TRBJ2-7; size: -; V: TRBV5-1; D: TRBD2; CDR3: CASSGQAGGYEQYF; DNA: TGCGCCAGCAGCGGACAGGCGGGGGGGTACGAGCAGTACTTC
J: TRBJ2-1; size: -; V: TRBV29-1; D: TRBD1; CDR3: CSVVDRGYNEQFF; DNA: TGCAGCGTTGTAGACAGGGGCTACAATGAGCAGTTCTTC
J: TRBJ2-1; size: -; V: TRBV6-2/TRBV6-3; D: TRBD2; CDR3: CASSFSSGVTYNEQFF; DNA: TGTGCCAGCAGTTTCTCTAGCGGGGTAACCTACAATGAGCAGTTCTTC
J: TRBJ1-6; size: -; V: TRBV5-1; D: -; CDR3: CASSLKGFAASLDNSPLHF; DNA: TGCGCCAGCAGCTTGAAGGGGTTTGCGGCAAGTCTCGATAATTCACCCCTCCACTTT
J: TRBJ2-1; size: -; V: TRBV9; D: TRBD1; CDR3: CASSVPSTGGLQFF; DNA: TGTGCCAGCAGCGTTCCGTCCACAGGGGGCTTGCAGTTCTTC
J: TRBJ2-5; size: few; V: TRBV6-5; D: TRBD2; CDR3: CASSPVGAGGETQYF; DNA: TGTGCCAGCAGTCCCGTAGGAGCGGGGGGGGAGACCCAGTACTTC
J: TRBJ2-4; size: once; V: TRBV4-1; D: -; CDR3: CASSPRDTIQYF; DNA: TGCGCCAGCAGCCCGCGTGACACCATTCAGTACTTC
J: TRBJ2-1; size: -; V: TRBV12-3/TRBV12-4; D: TRBD2; CDR3: CASSRSGAGYNEQFF; DNA: TGTGCCAGCAGTCGGAGCGGGGCAGGCTACAATGAGCAGTTCTTC
J: TRBJ2-5; size: -; V: TRBV18; D: TRBD1; CDR3: CASSPQTTGVETQYF; DNA: TGTGCCAGCTCACCCCAAACGACAGGGGTAGAGACCCAGTACTTC
J: TRBJ2-7; size: -; V: TRBV12-3/TRBV12-4; D: -; CDR3: CASSPLGESPYEQYF; DNA: TGTGCCAGCAGTCCCCTCGGGGAATCCCCCTACGAGCAGTACTTC
J: TRBJ2-5; size: -; V: TRBV6-5; D: TRBD1; CDR3: CASSETGADSETQYF; DNA: TGTGCCAGCAGTGAGACAGGGGCAGATTCGGAGACCCAGTACTTC
J: TRBJ1-3; size: -; V: TRBV25-1; D: -; CDR3: CATTPGDTIYF; DNA: TGTGCCACCACTCCGGGAGACACCATATATTTT
J: TRBJ2-3; size: few; V: TRBV7-3; D: TRBD2; CDR3: CASSFCRTSGPNDCSTDTQYF; DNA: TGTGCCAGCAGCTTCTGCCGGACTAGCGGGCCTAACGATTGCAGCACAGATACGCAGTATTTT
J: TRBJ2-7; size: -; V: TRBV6-5; D: -; CDR3: CASKEGADNTYEQYF; DNA: TGTGCCAGCAAGGAGGGGGCGGACAACACCTACGAGCAGTACTTC
J: TRBJ1-4; size: -; V: TRBV12-3/TRBV12-4; D: -; CDR3: CASSFTDPGHLATNEKLFF; DNA: TGTGCCAGCAGTTTCACTGACCCGGGACACCTAGCAACTAATGAAAAACTGTTTTTT
J: TRBJ1-2; size: -; V: TRBV3-1; D: -; CDR3: CASSQVSNYGYTF; DNA: TGTGCCAGCAGCCAAGTAAGCAACTATGGCTACACCTTC
J: TRBJ1-2; size: few; V: TRBV7-3; D: TRBD1; CDR3: CASSRTGSDGYTF; DNA: TGTGCCAGCAGCCGGACAGGGAGTGATGGCTACACCTTC
J: TRBJ2-1; size: once; V: TRBV20-1; D: TRBD2; CDR3: CSARTGLAGGLYYNEQFF; DNA: TGCAGTGCTAGAACGGGACTAGCGGGGGGGCTTTACTACAATGAGCAGTTCTTC
J: TRBJ2-1; size: -; V: TRBV29-1; D: TRBD2; CDR3: CSVEGGSPYNERFF; DNA: TGCAGCGTTGAGGGCGGGAGTCCCTACAATGAGCGGTTCTTC
J: TRBJ2-2; size: -; V: TRBV20-1; D: TRBD2; CDR3: CSAVKGTSGNTGELFF; DNA: TGCAGTGCTGTGAAAGGGACTAGCGGGAACACCGGGGAGCTGTTTTTT
J: TRBJ1-2; size: -; V: TRBV7-3; D: TRBD1; CDR3: CASSIGTGGGGYTF; DNA: TGTGCCAGCAGTATCGGGACAGGGGGTGGAGGCTACACCTTC
J: TRBJ1-3; size: -; V: TRBV10-2; D: TRBD1; CDR3: CASSESTGAGNTIYF; DNA: TGCGCCAGCAGTGAGTCCACAGGGGCTGGAAACACCATATATTTT
J: TRBJ1-4; size: -; V: TRBV20-1; D: -; CDR3: CSARDPGANEKLFF; DNA: TGCAGTGCTAGAGATCCCGGAGCCAATGAAAAACTGTTTTTT
J: TRBJ2-6; size: many; V: TRBV10-3; D: -; CDR3: CATEMTSGANVLTF; DNA: TGTGCCACAGAGATGACCTCTGGGGCCAACGTCCTGACTTTC
J: TRBJ1-2; size: -; V: TRBV7-2; D: TRBD1; CDR3: CAGSSNVNTGAINYGYTF; DNA: TGTGCCGGCAGCTCAAACGTGAATACAGGGGCAATTAACTATGGCTACACCTTC
J: TRBJ2-5; size: -; V: TRBV7-3; D: TRBD2; CDR3: CASSLLAGGQNYNEQYF; DNA: TGTGCCAGCAGCTTATTGGCGGGGGGGCAGAATTACAATGAGCAGTACTTC
J: TRBJ2-4; size: -; V: TRBV6-2/TRBV6-3; D: -; CDR3: CASSPAGTHKNIQYF; DNA: TGTGCCAGCAGTCCAGCCGGGACACACAAAAACATTCAGTACTTC
J: TRBJ2-7; size: -; V: TRBV7-8; D: TRBD1; CDR3: CASSLGQGVGVYEQYF; DNA: TGTGCCAGCAGCTTAGGACAGGGGGTAGGGGTCTACGAGCAGTACTTC
J: TRBJ2-2; size: -; V: TRBV5-1; D: TRBD2; CDR3: CASSPSGEYTGELFF; DNA: TGCGCCAGCAGCCCTAGCGGGGAATACACCGGGGAGCTGTTTTTT
J: TRBJ1-5; size: -; V: TRBV20-1; D: TRBD1; CDR3: CSANQDRVGQPQHF; DNA: TGCAGTGCTAACCAGGACAGGGTTGGACAGCCCCAGCATTTT